A single sample is the source of the 31 T cell receptor beta chains below, sequenced in a study of sequential checkpoint blockade in melanoma. TCRdb's copy holds only in-frame clones and misses some; the assay was immunoSEQ multiplex PCR. The data hold around 2,000 clones, with around 49% observed a single time. The treatment is: randomized to nivolumab then ipilimumab (arm A) or the reverse (arm B). Here the sequenced sample was CD8+ T cells sorted from blood (inferred from file names), taken from a patient given nivolumab and ipilimumab in sequence. Every receptor here comes from a human patient with melanoma. Some clones in this sample may be carry-over from other donors' samples.

The sample holds a few counts of this clone. This chain connects TRBV4-3 to TRBJ2-5; TRBD2 agrees at 14 bases. CDR3 length: 18 amino acids. Germline V gene sequence: CDR1 LGHNA, CDR2 YSLEER. With V trimmed by 2 bases and J by 1 base, 6 bases remained unmatched. As DNA, the CDR3 is TGCGCCAGCAGCCAAATTCTAGGACTAGCGGGGGGCCAAGAGACCCAGTACTTC. Residues: CASSQILGLAGGQETQYF.

In DNA form, the CDR3 reads TGTGCCAGCAGCTTAGAATTAGATGAGCAGTTCTTC. This codes for CASSLELDEQFF. The chain has TRBV7-9 and TRBJ2-1, with D unresolved. Trimming shortened V by 1 base and J by 8 bases, and 6 bases separated the two germline ends. This CDR3 region has 12 residues. Per the germline V gene, CDR1 is SEHNR and CDR2 is FQNEAQ (reference sequence).

V usage is TRBV5-1 and J usage is TRBJ2-4, with TRBD1 matching 12 bases. V dropped 3 bases and J dropped 5; count of bases not matched to a gene: 6. The germline gives CDR1 SGHRS, CDR2 YFSETQ. This CDR3 is 16 amino acids long. CDR3 coding DNA: TGCGCCAGCAGCTGGGACAGGGGGCGACAAGAAAACATTCAGTACTTC. Protein product: CASSWDRGRQENIQYF.

The J gene is TRBJ2-7, the V gene TRBV5-6; a weak D match, TRBD1 (6 bases). V gave up 2 bases and J gave up 4 bases, with 7 bases separating them. This CDR3 contains 12 residues. The germline CDR1 and CDR2 sequences are SGHDT and YYEEEE. CDR3 residues: CASSLQGYEQYF. The DNA of the CDR3 is TGTGCCAGCAGCTTACAGGGTTACGAGCAGTACTTC.

By sample fraction, this clone is medium-sized. The chain is built from TRBV28 and TRBJ2-2, with 9 bases fitting TRBD2. The CDR3 is made up of 15 amino acids. Germline V gene lookup returns CDR1 MDHEN and CDR2 SYDVKM. V trimming: 8 bases; J trimming: 7 bases; junction bases outside the gene matches: 11. CDR3 amino acids: CASREAGGQGGELFF. CDR3 sequence (DNA): TGTGCCAGCCGGGAGGCGGGGGGGCAAGGCGGGGAGCTGTTTTTT.

A few counts support this clone. V usage is TRBV10-2 and J usage is TRBJ2-3; 7 bases agree with TRBD2. CDR3 length: 13 amino acids. The junction had 6 bases not matched to a gene; V was cut back by 6 bases and J by 6 bases. The germline gives CDR1 WSHSY, CDR2 SAAADI. The CDR3 is CASRAGDGDTQYF. The CDR3 bases are TGCGCCAGCAGGGCGGGAGATGGGGATACGCAGTATTTT.

CDR3 bases: TGTGCCAGCAGCCCTACAGGACAGGGACGCGAAAAACTGTTTTTT. This gives the protein CASSPTGQGREKLFF. This chain links TRBV7-6 with TRBJ1-4, with TRBD1 matching over 8 bases. CDR3 size: 15 residues. J lost 8 bases, V lost 5 bases, and 10 bases had no gene match. Germline CDR1 and CDR2: SGHVS and FNYEAQ.

This rearrangement joins TRBV15 to TRBJ1-2, with TRBD1 matching over 8 bases. The V and J ends lost 9 bases and 0 bases, in that order; junction bases with no gene match: 3. CDR3 length: 13 amino acids. Per the germline V gene, CDR1 is LNHNV and CDR2 is YYDKDF (reference sequence). The CDR3 DNA reads TGTGCCACAAGGGACAGGCCTAACTATGGCTACACCTTC. This encodes CATRDRPNYGYTF.

The chain employs TRBV30 and TRBJ1-1; D not certain. V was pared by 1 base and J by 5 bases, with 8 bases between. The length of the CDR3 is 12 residues. From germline, CDR1 is GTSNPN and CDR2 SVGIG (reference sequence). CDR3 amino acids: CAWSETGTEAFF. CDR3 sequence (DNA): TGTGCCTGGAGTGAAACCGGGACTGAAGCTTTCTTT.

The CDR3 loop reads CASSLWAGGLMNTEAFF. As DNA, the CDR3 is TGTGCCAGCAGCTTGTGGGCAGGGGGCCTCATGAACACTGAAGCTTTCTTT. V usage is TRBV7-9 and J usage is TRBJ1-1, with 8 nucleotides matching TRBD1. The CDR3 length is 17 residues. Germline CDR1 and CDR2: SEHNR and FQNEAQ (reference sequence). The trim removed 3 bases at V and 0 bases at J, leaving 9 bases unmatched.

This clone was detected a few times. The gene calls are TRBV11-1 and TRBJ2-7; 9 positions match TRBD1. The CDR3 runs 13 residues. Germline CDR1 SGHAT, CDR2 FQDESV (reference sequence). V gave up 3 bases and J gave up 4 bases; unmatched junction bases: 1. CDR3 in amino acids: CASSLTGGYEQYF. For the CDR3, the DNA is TGTGCCAGCAGCTTGACAGGGGGGTACGAGCAGTACTTC. The entire variable domain, with the rest obtained from reference TRBV11-1 and TRBJ2-7, is as follows: EAEVAQSPRYKITEKSQAVAFWCDPISGHATLYWYRQILGQGPELLVQFQDESVVDDSQLPKDRFSAERLKGVDSTLKIQPAELGDSAMYLCASSLTGGYEQYFGPGTRLTVT.

The V and J genes are TRBV2 and TRBJ1-1; D call uncertain. The V and J ends lost 4 bases and 6 bases respectively, with 15 bases between them. This CDR3 has 14 amino acids. Germline-derived CDR1 and CDR2 are SNHLY and FYNNEI. The CDR3 DNA follows: TGTGCCAGCAGTGTCCGTCCGTCTTCCGCTGAAGCTTTCTTT. As protein: CASSVRPSSAEAFF.

This clone is hyperexpanded (1% or more) in the sample. Distinct nucleotide sequences in the sample also encode this CDR3. CDR3 residues: CASTPGLGGNTGELFF. As DNA, the CDR3 is TGCGCCAGCACCCCCGGACTAGGGGGGAACACCGGGGAGCTGTTTTTT. J is TRBJ2-2 and V is TRBV4-3; D possibly corresponds to TRBD2 (7 bases). This CDR3 contains 16 residues. Germline V gives CDR1 LGHNA, CDR2 YSLEER. V lost 7 bases and J lost 1, with 16 bases in between.

This clone was found many times. The chain joins TRBV10-2 to TRBJ1-1, with TRBD1 identical over 7 bases. The J segment lost 1 base and the V segment lost 0 bases, leaving 8 bases of the junction unmatched. CDR1 and CDR2 from the germline V gene are WSHSY and SAAADI. The length of the CDR3 is 17 residues. The CDR3 loop reads CASSESWSGTENTEAFF. DNA of the CDR3: TGCGCCAGCAGTGAGTCTTGGAGTGGGACAGAGAACACTGAAGCTTTCTTT.

This clone was detected only a few times. The J gene is TRBJ2-7, the V gene TRBV11-2; no definite D call. The CDR3 consists of 12 residues. V gave up 1 base and J gave up 4 bases, with 5 bases separating them. CDR1 and CDR2 from the germline V gene are SGHAT and FQNNGV. CDR3 amino acids: CASSLGLYEQYF. The DNA for the CDR3 is TGTGCCAGCAGCTTAGGACTGTACGAGCAGTACTTC.

This clone has just one count. The chain combines TRBV28 with TRBJ2-3; TRBD1 agrees at 9 bases. The J segment lost 3 bases and the V segment lost 3 bases, leaving 10 bases of the junction unmatched. Looked up from germline, CDR1 is MDHEN and CDR2 is SYDVKM. CDR3 length equals 17 residues. CDR3 protein: CASSLGQGTLGTDTQYF. For the CDR3, the DNA is TGTGCCAGCAGTTTGGGACAGGGCACTTTAGGTACAGATACGCAGTATTTT.

This chain links TRBV5-1 with TRBJ2-7, with a possible D match to TRBD1 (7 bases). This CDR3 region has 16 residues. V lost 2 bases to trimming and J lost 4 bases, with 19 bases between them. The germline V gene has CDR1 SGHRS and CDR2 YFSETQ. CDR3 sequence: CASSFYHQTGTYEQYF. The CDR3 coding sequence is TGCGCCAGCAGCTTTTACCATCAGACAGGGACTTACGAGCAGTACTTC.

This rearrangement joins TRBV4-3 to TRBJ2-1; D gene uncertain. There are 17 residues in the CDR3. Germline V gene data show CDR1 as LGHNA and CDR2 as YSLEER. The V end lost 0 bases, the J end lost 0 bases, and 12 bases lay between the germline ends. In DNA, the CDR3 is TGCGCCAGCAGCCAAGATTTAGAATCCATCTCCTACAATGAGCAGTTCTTC. It codes for CASSQDLESISYNEQFF.

The CDR3 region has the DNA TGTGCCAGCAGCCTCGGACAGCCCGGGGAGCTGTTTTTT. Protein sequence: CASSLGQPGELFF. The rearrangement links TRBV11-2 to TRBJ2-2; D is perhaps TRBD1 (6 bases). This CDR3 region has 13 residues. Germline V CDR1 and CDR2: SGHAT, FQNNGV. Trimming stripped 5 bases from V and 6 bases from J, with 10 bases between. The full variable domain, in which reference TRBV11-2 and TRBJ2-2 provide the parts outside the CDR3, is EAGVAQSPRYKIIEKRQSVAFWCNPISGHATLYWYQQILGQGPKLLIQFQNNGVVDDSQLPKDRFSAERLKGVDSTLKIQPAKLEDSAVYLCASSLGQPGELFFGEGSRLTVL.

By share, this clone ranks as large. The rearrangement joins TRBV5-6 to TRBJ1-1; 8 bases fit TRBD1. Per germline, CDR1 SGHDT and CDR2 YYEEEE. The V gene end was trimmed by 1 base and the J gene end by 0 bases; junction bases not matched to a gene: 8. This CDR3 is built from 17 residues. The CDR3 here is CASSLWAGGLMNTEAFF. The CDR3 bases are TGTGCCAGCAGCTTGTGGGCAGGGGGCCTCATGAACACTGAAGCTTTCTTT.

This clone appeared a few times. This rearrangement joins TRBV4-3 to TRBJ2-1, with D unclear. The V gene lost 1 base and the J gene lost 3 bases, with 4 bases spanning the gap. The CDR3 spans 13 residues. CDR1 and CDR2 from the germline V gene are LGHNA and YSLEER. CDR3 nucleotide sequence: TGCGCCAGCAGCCAAGCCAGCTACAATGAGCAGTTCTTC. It yields the protein CASSQASYNEQFF.

The J gene is TRBJ1-1, the V gene TRBV7-8; 8 nucleotides match TRBD1. Germline CDR1 reads SGHVS; CDR2 reads FQNEAQ. The CDR3 has 15 amino acids. V was pared by 2 bases and J by 4 bases, with 6 bases of the junction left unmatched. As DNA, the CDR3 is TGTGCCAGCAGCTTACGGGGCAGGGGGCTCACTGAAGCTTTCTTT. This codes for CASSLRGRGLTEAFF. The full variable domain, its missing parts supplied by reference TRBV7-8 and TRBJ1-1, is GAGVSQSPRYKVAKRGQDVALRCDPISGHVSLFWYQQALGQGPEFLTYFQNEAQLDKSGLPSDRFFAERPEGSVSTLKIQRTQQEDSAVYLCASSLRGRGLTEAFFGQGTRLTVV.

This CDR3 reads CASNSGQGGTEAFF. Written as DNA, the CDR3 is TGTGCCAGCAACTCCGGACAGGGCGGCACTGAAGCTTTCTTT. This chain connects TRBV9 to TRBJ1-1; 8 positions agree with TRBD1. The V gene end was trimmed by 6 bases and the J gene end by 4 bases; junction bases not matched to a gene: 8. Germline-derived CDR1 and CDR2 are SGDLS and YYNGEE. The CDR3 has 14 residues.

The rearrangement uses TRBV25-1 and TRBJ1-4; D unresolved. V was shortened by 4 bases and J by 5 bases, with 11 bases between the two germline ends. CDR3 length: 14 amino acids. CDR1 and CDR2 from the germline V gene are MGHDK and SYGVNS. The CDR3 bases are TGTGCCAGCAGTGGCGGGTCGAGGAATGAAAAACTGTTTTTT. It is translated as CASSGGSRNEKLFF.

V gene TRBV10-1 combines with J gene TRBJ2-7; 9 bases are shared with TRBD1. This CDR3 is 15 amino acids long. With V trimmed by 2 bases and J by 5 bases, 7 bases remained unmatched. Per the germline V gene, CDR1 is WNHNN and CDR2 is SYGVQD (reference sequence). In DNA, the CDR3 is TGCGCCAGCAGTGAGCCGGGACAGGGTATGAACGAGCAGTACTTC. This gives the protein CASSEPGQGMNEQYF.

This clone is judged medium-sized (0.01 to 0.1%). The rearrangement links TRBV4-2 to TRBJ2-1; TRBD2 agrees at 7 bases. V lost 4 bases to trimming and J lost 6 bases; unmatched junction nucleotides: 15. Germline V gene lookup returns CDR1 LGHNA and CDR2 YNFKEQ. The CDR3 extends over 17 amino acids. The CDR3 nucleotides are TGTGCCAGCAGCCCCTCTGGGGCGGGACTACCCTTCAATGAGCAGTTCTTC. Its translation: CASSPSGAGLPFNEQFF.

This chain connects TRBV10-1 to TRBJ2-5, with 7 positions matching TRBD1. The closer fit of TRBJ2-7 to the DNA end suggests the J call may be wrong. The CDR3 contains 14 residues. CDR1 WNHNN and CDR2 SYGVQD come from the germline V gene (reference sequence). This chain's CDR3 is CASSPTGSSYEQYF. CDR3 DNA: TGCGCCAGCAGTCCGACAGGGTCCTCCTACGAGCAGTACTTC.

The genes are TRBV11-3 and TRBJ2-3; the match to TRBD1 covers 9 bases. This CDR3 has 15 amino acids. CDR1 and CDR2 (germline): SGHNT, YENEEA. After removal of 5 bases from V and 9 bases from J, the junction contained 12 bases not matched to a gene. The chain's CDR3 is CASSPTGTGIGTQYF. The CDR3 DNA reads TGTGCCAGCAGCCCGACCGGGACAGGGATTGGGACGCAGTATTTT. Full variable domain (remainder filled in from reference TRBV11-3 and TRBJ2-3): EAGVVQSPRYKIIEKKQPVAFWCNPISGHNTLYWYLQNLGQGPELLIRYENEEAVDDSQLPKDRFSAERLKGVDSTLKIQPAELGDSAVYLCASSPTGTGIGTQYFGPGTRLTVL.

By its share, this clone is medium-sized. The rearrangement joins TRBV7-9 to TRBJ2-1; 13 positions agree with TRBD2. This CDR3 contains 17 residues. J lost 4 bases, V lost 5 bases, and 8 bases had no gene match. Germline V gene lookup returns CDR1 SEHNR and CDR2 FQNEAQ (reference sequence). Here the CDR3 DNA reads TGTGCCAGCAGCCTGAGACTAGCGGGGGGCCCTTACAATGAGCAGTTCTTC. Its protein is CASSLRLAGGPYNEQFF.

This clone was counted between two and nine times. The chain couples TRBV25-1 to TRBJ2-1; D is ambiguous. The CDR3 is 14 residues long. Trimming cost V 5 bases and J 1 base, with 9 bases left between them. CDR1 and CDR2 (germline): MGHDK, SYGVNS. In nucleotides, the CDR3 is TGTGCCAGCAGTCTCTCAGGTTCCTACAATGAGCAGTTCTTC. Protein sequence: CASSLSGSYNEQFF.

This clone was seen a single time. The chain combines TRBV18 with TRBJ2-7, with a weak D call TRBD1 (6 bases). V was clipped by 6 bases and J by 0 bases, with 12 bases between them. The V gene's germline CDR1 is KGHSH and CDR2 LQKENI. This CDR3 region has 14 residues. CDR3 nucleotides: TGTGCCAGCTCTCCAGGGGAGTTCTCCTACGAGCAGTACTTC. Its protein is CASSPGEFSYEQYF.